This T cell receptor beta chain comes out of a study of blood T cell repertoires in COVID-19. Study summary: From the United States, Italy and Spain came samples of acute and convalescent COVID-19.

The data were produced by immunoSEQ multiplex PCR, yet TCRdb's version contains in-frame clones alone and is incomplete. The sample carries tens of thousands of clones, 90% recorded once. This receptor was taken from a man over 45 with acute or convalescent COVID-19. Sequencing was done on a sample of peripheral blood.

The CDR3 protein is CASSFGQSETQYF. The CDR3 DNA sequence: TGTGCCAGCAGCTTCGGACAATCAGAGACCCAGTACTTC. The chain has TRBV5-4 and TRBJ2-5; TRBD1 might be the D (5 bases). This CDR3 contains 13 residues. CDR1 is SGHNT, CDR2 YYREEE, per germline (reference sequence). Trimming cost V 2 bases and J 4 bases, with 9 bases left between them.